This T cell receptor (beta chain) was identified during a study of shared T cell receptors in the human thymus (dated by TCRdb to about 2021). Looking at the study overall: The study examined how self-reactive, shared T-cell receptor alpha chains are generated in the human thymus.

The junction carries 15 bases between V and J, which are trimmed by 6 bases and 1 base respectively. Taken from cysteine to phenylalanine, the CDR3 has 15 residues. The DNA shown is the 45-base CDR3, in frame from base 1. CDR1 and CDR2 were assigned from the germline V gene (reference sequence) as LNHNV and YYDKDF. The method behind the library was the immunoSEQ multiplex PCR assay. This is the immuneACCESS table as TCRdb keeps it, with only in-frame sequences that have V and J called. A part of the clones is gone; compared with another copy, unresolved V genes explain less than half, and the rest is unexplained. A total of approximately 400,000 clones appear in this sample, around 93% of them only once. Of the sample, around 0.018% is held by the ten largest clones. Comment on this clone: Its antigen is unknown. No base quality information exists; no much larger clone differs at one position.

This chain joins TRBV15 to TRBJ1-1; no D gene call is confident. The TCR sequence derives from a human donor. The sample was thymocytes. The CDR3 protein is CATSLVSGENTEAFF. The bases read TGTGCCACCAGTTTAGTATCTGGCGAGAACACTGAAGCTTTCTTT.